The clone carrying this T cell receptor beta chain was counted between two and nine times. Its antigen is unidentified. The CDR3 runs to 16 residues. Germline V gene sequence: CDR1 SGHDN, CDR2 FVKESK. The ends lost 3 bases at V and 4 bases at J; junction bases unmatched: 4. This sample was taken from a study of beta chain features in type 1 diabetes. Cell sorting via CD45RO/CCR7/CD25/CD127/CD95/CD27 was performed to obtain CD4+ naive, central memory, regulatory and stem cell-like memory cells. General observations from the study: Because the template was cDNA, high-expressing cells might be over-represented. The study found fewer insertions and more deletions at VDJ junctions in type 1 diabetes patients. Type 1 diabetes patients had TCRB CDR3s that were shorter (moderately but significantly so) in all four CD4+ subsets.

cDNA synthesis used the whole RNA isolate, giving expressed TCRB sequences. The method was immunoSEQ multiplex PCR; TCRdb's version includes in-frame clones alone and lacks a portion of them. Of 400,000 to 600,000 clones in the sample, roughly 30% are singletons; the top ten hold roughly 0.06%. The clonotype originates from a man between 18 and 35 years old in good health. The chain uses TRBV14 and TRBJ2-3, with TRBD2 identical over 13 bases. Material: naive CD4+ T cells from blood. The DNA of the CDR3 is TGTGCCAGCAGCCACCAGACTAGCGGGAGGTCAGATACGCAGTATTTT. As protein: CASSHQTSGRSDTQYF.